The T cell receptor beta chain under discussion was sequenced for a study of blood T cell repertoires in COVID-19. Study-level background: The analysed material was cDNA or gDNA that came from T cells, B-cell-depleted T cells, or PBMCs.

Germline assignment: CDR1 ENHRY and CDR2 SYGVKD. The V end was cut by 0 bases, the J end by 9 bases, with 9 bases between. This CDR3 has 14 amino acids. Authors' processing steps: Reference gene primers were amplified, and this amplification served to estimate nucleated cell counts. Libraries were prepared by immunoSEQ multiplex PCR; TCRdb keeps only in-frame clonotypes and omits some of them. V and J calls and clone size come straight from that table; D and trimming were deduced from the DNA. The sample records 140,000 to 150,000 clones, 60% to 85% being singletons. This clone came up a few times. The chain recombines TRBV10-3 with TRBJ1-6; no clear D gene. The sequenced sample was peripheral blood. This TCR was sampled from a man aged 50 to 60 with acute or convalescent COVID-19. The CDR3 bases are TGTGCCATCAGTGAGTCGTCAAGTAGTTCACCCCTCCACTTT. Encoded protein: CAISESSSSSPLHF.